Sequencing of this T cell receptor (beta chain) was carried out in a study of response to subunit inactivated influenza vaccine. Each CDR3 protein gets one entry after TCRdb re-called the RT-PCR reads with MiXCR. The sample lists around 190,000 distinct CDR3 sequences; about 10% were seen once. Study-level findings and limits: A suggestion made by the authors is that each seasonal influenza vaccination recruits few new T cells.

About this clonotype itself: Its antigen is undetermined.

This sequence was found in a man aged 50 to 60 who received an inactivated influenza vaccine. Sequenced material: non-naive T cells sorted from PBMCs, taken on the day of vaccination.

The CDR3, as DNA: TGCAGGGCTGGAACGGGAATGAACACTGAAGCTTTCTTT. Protein: CRAGTGMNTEAFF. This chain joins TRBV20-1 and TRBJ1-1, with unresolved D. Per the germline V gene, CDR1 is DFQATT and CDR2 is SNEGSKA (reference sequence). This CDR3 is 13 amino acids long.